Sequencing of this TCR beta chain was carried out in a study of spatial heterogeneity in lung cancer. Study-level information: Mean representation of each unique TCR and UMI combination in the raw reads exceeded 9.5 occurrences.

The time point denotes: sample taken at primary tumor resection. Sequencing of whole RNA from tumor, nontumor lung or frozen PBMC involved no sorting. The donors, around 71 patients with untreated early-stage non-small cell lung cancer, provided the samples. There are 14 residues in the CDR3. V shed 3 bases and J shed 7 bases, with 13 bases lying between them. Germline loops: CDR1 SNHLY, CDR2 FYNNEI. TCRdb passed the 5' RACE reads through MiXCR, listing each CDR3 protein once. Among some 10,000 distinct CDR3 sequences listed, over 15% were seen once. The chain carries TRBV2 and TRBJ2-4; D may correspond to TRBD1 or TRBD2 (5 bases each). Sequencing was performed on PBMCs, taken at surgery. The sequence derives from a male donor with early-stage non-small cell lung cancer. CDR3 DNA: TGTGCCAGCAGTGACCGGGGCATCCTGAACATTCAGTACTTC. Its protein is CASSDRGILNIQYF.